This T cell receptor beta chain was captured in a study of metastatic and nonmetastatic thyroid tumors. Study outcomes and limitations: Reported TCR beta diversity, measured in blood and tumor, was significantly higher for malignant thyroid tumors than for benign nodules.

Patients had received no treatment of any kind before thyroid surgery. By sample fraction, this clone is medium-sized. What it recognizes is unknown. With MiXCR, TCRdb called clones anew from the PCR reads. The sample has just over 30,000 clones; roughly 20% are singletons. V was pared by 7 bases and J by 6 bases, with 12 bases between. Germline loops: CDR1 ENHRY, CDR2 SYGVKD. The CDR3 length is 12 residues. Sequencing was done on a sample of blood. This TCR was recovered from a female donor with papillary thyroid cancer or a benign thyroid nodule (not recorded which). Some clones in this sample may be carry-over from other donors' samples. The chain links TRBV10-3 to TRBJ1-1; D is unresolved. CDR3: CAIMGTGSEAFF. The CDR3 DNA sequence: TGTGCCATCATGGGTACCGGGTCTGAAGCTTTCTTT.